This T cell receptor beta chain was retrieved from a study of blood T cell repertoires in COVID-19. Profiled with immunoSEQ multiplex PCR; TCRdb holds only in-frame clones, not every one. Here the sample spans about 210,000 clones, 75% to 85% being singletons. The sequence came from a man under 40 with acute COVID-19. The sequenced sample was PBMCs or T cells enriched from blood (not recorded which).

CDR3 in amino acids: CASLTVYGYTF. For the CDR3, the DNA is TGTGCCAGCCTGACAGTATATGGCTACACCTTC. This sequence joins TRBV19 and TRBJ1-2; TRBD1 might be the D (5 bases). V was clipped by 9 bases and J by 5 bases, with 10 bases between them. The germline gives CDR1 LNHDA, CDR2 SQIVND (reference sequence). This CDR3 has 11 residues.